Described below is a single TCR beta chain sequence and its context. As yet, its antigen is unknown. An overlapping HIV-1 Gag peptide pool stimulated these cells at about 0.91 ug/peptide/mL. Sorting of responding CD4+ T cells relied on upregulated CD40 ligand together with CD69. Adults with HIV-1 started suppressive ART while chronically infected. CD8+ T cells were removed from PBMCs prior to stimulation. The data originate from a study of persistence of HIV-infected CD4 T cells. The immunoSEQ assay was version 4, run in survey mode. Clones were read by immunoSEQ multiplex PCR, and TCRdb kept only the in-frame ones, dropping some. The repertoire holds about 14,000 clones, roughly 66% seen once, with about 7.1% in the top ten. Whole-study results and caveats: Degenerate expanded CDR3beta sequences were enriched among CMV- and Gag-responding cells. Rare CMV-responding cells carrying HIV-1 proviruses were not analyzed separately for TCR.

From germline, CDR1 is ENHRY and CDR2 SYGVKD. J gave up 3 bases and V 2 bases, and 5 bases lay outside the gene matches. This CDR3 spans 16 amino acids. This sample comprised CD4+ T cells sorted from PBMCs after 18-hour stimulation, obtained from a patient who received antiretroviral therapy. This TCR was recovered from an adult man with HIV who was CMV-seropositive. This chain links TRBV10-3 with TRBJ1-4, with TRBD1 matching over 8 bases. CDR3 DNA: TGTGCCATCAGTGAGAGACAGGGGCTGGCTAATGAAAAACTGTTTTTT. This gives the protein CAISERQGLANEKLFF.